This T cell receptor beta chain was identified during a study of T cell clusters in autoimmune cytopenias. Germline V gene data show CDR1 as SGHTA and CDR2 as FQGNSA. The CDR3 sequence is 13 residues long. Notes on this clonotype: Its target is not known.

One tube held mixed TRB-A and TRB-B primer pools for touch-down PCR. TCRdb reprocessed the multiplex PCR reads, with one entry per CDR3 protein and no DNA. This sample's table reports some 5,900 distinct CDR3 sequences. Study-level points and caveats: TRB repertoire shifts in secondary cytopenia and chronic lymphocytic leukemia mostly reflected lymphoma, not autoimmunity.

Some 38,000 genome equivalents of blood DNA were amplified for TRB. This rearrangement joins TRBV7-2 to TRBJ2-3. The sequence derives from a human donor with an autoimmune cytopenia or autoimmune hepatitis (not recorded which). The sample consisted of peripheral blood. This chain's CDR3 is CASSAYTTDTQYF.